The sequence of this TCR beta chain was determined in a study of OX40 agonist ivuxolimab in advanced cancers. Germline assignment: CDR1 MNHEY and CDR2 SMNVEV (reference sequence). This CDR3 has 14 residues. V lost 7 bases and J lost 9, with 19 bases in between. TCRdb keeps only in-frame clones here, not all; method: immunoSEQ multiplex PCR. Found here are some 75,000 clones, approximately 86% of them singletons; the top ten hold over 2%. This clone has more than one count but fewer than ten. The sequence was collected from an adult with an advanced solid tumor such as melanoma, head and neck, liver or kidney cancer. The chain couples TRBV27 to TRBJ1-5; a weak D match, TRBD1 (5 bases). Source: CD4+ or CD8+ T cells sorted from blood, taken in a trial of the OX40 agonist ivuxolimab. CDR3 loop: CASTIGQGQGPQHF. The CDR3, as DNA: TGTGCCAGCACCATAGGGCAGGGCCAGGGGCCCCAGCATTTT.